Listed below are T cell receptor beta chains from one sample, sequenced in a study of blood T cell repertoires in COVID-19. Data came from immunoSEQ multiplex PCR; TCRdb stores just in-frame clones and leaves some out. Of 190,000 or so clones in the sample, 82% were seen once. Sequencing was performed on PBMCs or T cells enriched from blood (not recorded which). These receptors were collected from a man in his forties or fifties who had recovered from COVID-19. Each CDR3 is given without its conserved first and last residue. A D gene is named only where the DNA matches it firmly.

j_call d_call v_call cdr3_aa
TRBJ1-3 - TRBV30 AWSSSGNTIY
TRBJ1-2 - TRBV9 ASSPGDPYGYT
TRBJ1-2 - TRBV5-5 ASRAAMGADYGYT
TRBJ2-1 TRBD2 TRBV9 ASSGLAGFNEQF
TRBJ2-3 TRBD1 TRBV5-1 ASSLGQGYTDTQY
TRBJ2-7 TRBD1 TRBV3-1/TRBV3-2 ASSRDRGNYEQY
TRBJ1-3 TRBD1 TRBV5-1 ASSPGQSGNTIY
TRBJ1-4 TRBD1 TRBV6-5 ASNKLGQGGEKLF
TRBJ2-2 - TRBV7-2 ASSPQGPNTGELF
TRBJ1-1 - TRBV2 ASSERRAGDTEAF
TRBJ2-3 TRBD2 TRBV7-9 ASRVPSGRASDTQY
TRBJ1-2 TRBD1 TRBV27 ASRRQGASDGYT
TRBJ2-1 TRBD2 TRBV7-2 ASSLLGSGIRDEQF
TRBJ2-6 - TRBV9 ASSPSDRGPSGANVLT